These T cell receptor beta chains were read from a single sample in a study of cytomegalovirus exposure and HLA in healthy donors. Profiled with immunoSEQ multiplex PCR; TCRdb holds only in-frame clones, not every one. The sample lists about 120,000 clones, 77% seen once, with 11% in the top ten. Sequenced: PBMCs. The source of these receptors is a man in his forties or fifties in good health and CMV-seropositive. Both conserved end residues are part of each CDR3. Fields, in order: CDR3 DNA, CDR3 protein, D gene, J gene, V gene, clone size. The D gene is left open where the match is weak. Not every row has a clone size; where given, it reads once, few, many or a size class.

CDR3 DNA: TGTGCCAGCAGCTTGGCCCGGAGTGCGGGACAGCCATACGAGCAGTACTTC; CDR3 protein: CASSLARSAGQPYEQYF; D gene: -; J gene: TRBJ2-7; V gene: TRBV5-4; clone size: -
CDR3 DNA: TGCGCCAGCAGCTTACAGGGCGCTAGCACAGATACGCAGTATTTT; CDR3 protein: CASSLQGASTDTQYF; D gene: -; J gene: TRBJ2-3; V gene: TRBV5-1; clone size: -
CDR3 DNA: TGTGCCAGCAGTTTATCCCCGACCCAGCGCGAGCAGTACTTC; CDR3 protein: CASSLSPTQREQYF; D gene: -; J gene: TRBJ2-7; V gene: TRBV28; clone size: -
CDR3 DNA: TGTGCCAGCAGTGAAATGGAGAACGCCGGGGAGCTGTTTTTT; CDR3 protein: CASSEMENAGELFF; D gene: -; J gene: TRBJ2-2; V gene: TRBV25-1; clone size: -
CDR3 DNA: TGCGCCAGCAGCCTGGCGCTAGTAGCGGATACGCAGTATTTT; CDR3 protein: CASSLALVADTQYF; D gene: -; J gene: TRBJ2-3; V gene: TRBV5-1; clone size: -
CDR3 DNA: TGTGCCAGCAGGACCCTTAGGGCGGGGCAAGAGACCCAGTACTTC; CDR3 protein: CASRTLRAGQETQYF; D gene: -; J gene: TRBJ2-5; V gene: TRBV6-1; clone size: -
CDR3 DNA: TGTGCCAGCAGCTCCGGACAGGAGAAGATGTATGGCTACACCTTC; CDR3 protein: CASSSGQEKMYGYTF; D gene: TRBD1; J gene: TRBJ1-2; V gene: TRBV13; clone size: -
CDR3 DNA: TGTGCCAGCAGCTTAAATTCCTTGAGGCCGGAAGCTTTCTTT; CDR3 protein: CASSLNSLRPEAFF; D gene: -; J gene: TRBJ1-1; V gene: TRBV7-2; clone size: -
CDR3 DNA: TGTGCCAGCAGCACCAGGGACACGTTTAATTCACCCCTCCACTTT; CDR3 protein: CASSTRDTFNSPLHF; D gene: -; J gene: TRBJ1-6; V gene: TRBV7-9; clone size: -
CDR3 DNA: TGTGCCAGCAACAAACCCGGGAGCAGCACTGAAGCTTTCTTT; CDR3 protein: CASNKPGSSTEAFF; D gene: -; J gene: TRBJ1-1; V gene: TRBV7-9; clone size: few
CDR3 DNA: TGTGCCAGCAGCACCCTTGCCTCAGGGGCCTCTGGGGCCAACGTCCTGACTTTC; CDR3 protein: CASSTLASGASGANVLTF; D gene: -; J gene: TRBJ2-6; V gene: TRBV11-2; clone size: -
CDR3 DNA: TGTGCCAGCAGCTTAGCGACAGGGGCCCGCACCGGGGAGCTGTTTTTT; CDR3 protein: CASSLATGARTGELFF; D gene: TRBD1; J gene: TRBJ2-2; V gene: TRBV7-9; clone size: once
CDR3 DNA: TGTGCCAGCAGCTACCTTAGTTCACCCCTCCACTTT; CDR3 protein: CASSYLSSPLHF; D gene: -; J gene: TRBJ1-6; V gene: TRBV11-2; clone size: -
CDR3 DNA: TGTGCCAGCAGTTTATTCCAGGGGGGCTACGAGCAGTACTTC; CDR3 protein: CASSLFQGGYEQYF; D gene: -; J gene: TRBJ2-7; V gene: TRBV28; clone size: -
CDR3 DNA: TGCGCCAGCAGCCAAGATCGCGGCAGCTCTAATTCACCCCTCCACTTT; CDR3 protein: CASSQDRGSSNSPLHF; D gene: -; J gene: TRBJ1-6; V gene: TRBV4-3; clone size: -
CDR3 DNA: TGTGCCAGCGGGGACAGGCTTGGCCAGCCCCAGCATTTT; CDR3 protein: CASGDRLGQPQHF; D gene: TRBD1; J gene: TRBJ1-5; V gene: TRBV25-1; clone size: few
CDR3 DNA: TGCGCCAGCAGCCAAGGCCTATTCTCGGTTGCGGACACCGGGGAGCTGTTTTTT; CDR3 protein: CASSQGLFSVADTGELFF; D gene: -; J gene: TRBJ2-2; V gene: TRBV4-3; clone size: -
CDR3 DNA: TGTGCCAGCAGCCAGGGGGGCGTCAAAGCTTTCTTT; CDR3 protein: CASSQGGVKAFF; D gene: TRBD1; J gene: TRBJ1-1; V gene: TRBV5-4; clone size: -
CDR3 DNA: TGCGCCAGCAGCCAGGTAGACAGGGGATACTCTGGAAACACCATATATTTT; CDR3 protein: CASSQVDRGYSGNTIYF; D gene: TRBD1; J gene: TRBJ1-3; V gene: TRBV4-1; clone size: -
CDR3 DNA: TGCGCCAGCAGCTTCAGGGACAATGAGCAGTTCTTC; CDR3 protein: CASSFRDNEQFF; D gene: -; J gene: TRBJ2-1; V gene: TRBV5-1; clone size: few
CDR3 DNA: TGTGCCTGGGGGACTCGCTACGAGCAGTACTTC; CDR3 protein: CAWGTRYEQYF; D gene: -; J gene: TRBJ2-7; V gene: TRBV30; clone size: -
CDR3 DNA: TGTGCCAGCAGCTTGAACAGGGGGGTTGAAACCTCTGGGGCCAACGGCCTGACTTTC; CDR3 protein: CASSLNRGVETSGANGLTF; D gene: TRBD1; J gene: TRBJ2-6; V gene: TRBV5-6; clone size: -
CDR3 DNA: TGTGCCAGCAGCCAGAATCTGGCGGGAGTCTCTAATTCACCCCTCCACTTT; CDR3 protein: CASSQNLAGVSNSPLHF; D gene: -; J gene: TRBJ1-6; V gene: TRBV7-8; clone size: medium-sized
CDR3 DNA: TGTGCCAGCAGCTTAGCGGGGCAGAGACCTAACTATGGCTACACCTTC; CDR3 protein: CASSLAGQRPNYGYTF; D gene: -; J gene: TRBJ1-2; V gene: TRBV7-9; clone size: -
CDR3 DNA: TGTGCAAGTCGCCCCGAGGAGTTCAATCAGCCCCAGCATTTT; CDR3 protein: CASRPEEFNQPQHF; D gene: -; J gene: TRBJ1-5; V gene: TRBV12-2; clone size: -
CDR3 DNA: TGTGCCATCAGTGAACAGGGTAATCAGCCCCAGCATTTT; CDR3 protein: CAISEQGNQPQHF; D gene: -; J gene: TRBJ1-5; V gene: TRBV10-3; clone size: -
CDR3 DNA: TGTGCCAGCAGCTTGCTTGGGGGGAGAGAGAACACTGAAGCTTTCTTT; CDR3 protein: CASSLLGGRENTEAFF; D gene: -; J gene: TRBJ1-1; V gene: TRBV5-6; clone size: -
CDR3 DNA: TGTGCCAGCAGCTTATTAGGGGGGGGGCCTAGCACAGATACGCAGTATTTT; CDR3 protein: CASSLLGGGPSTDTQYF; D gene: -; J gene: TRBJ2-3; V gene: TRBV7-2; clone size: -
CDR3 DNA: TGTGCCAGCAGATGGGCCGAGGGGGAGCTGTTTTTT; CDR3 protein: CASRWAEGELFF; D gene: -; J gene: TRBJ2-2; V gene: TRBV7-9; clone size: -
CDR3 DNA: TGTGCCAGCAGCCCTTTGGGCAGGGGGGCTGGTGGCTACACCTTC; CDR3 protein: CASSPLGRGAGGYTF; D gene: TRBD1; J gene: TRBJ1-2; V gene: TRBV7-2; clone size: -
CDR3 DNA: TGTGCCAGCAGTGTTCTAGCGGGGGAGACAGATACGCAGTATTTT; CDR3 protein: CASSVLAGETDTQYF; D gene: TRBD2; J gene: TRBJ2-3; V gene: TRBV6-4; clone size: medium-sized
CDR3 DNA: TGTGCCAGTAGTACCTGGGACAGGGGGAGAGGGCCCCTCCACTTT; CDR3 protein: CASSTWDRGRGPLHF; D gene: TRBD1; J gene: TRBJ1-6; V gene: TRBV19; clone size: -
CDR3 DNA: TGTGCCAGCAGCCGTCCAGGAAGGGGGCGCGGCAATCAGCCCCAGCATTTT; CDR3 protein: CASSRPGRGRGNQPQHF; D gene: TRBD1; J gene: TRBJ1-5; V gene: TRBV28; clone size: -
CDR3 DNA: TGTGCCAGCAGTTACTCGACAGGGAGTACTGAAGCTTTCTTT; CDR3 protein: CASSYSTGSTEAFF; D gene: TRBD1; J gene: TRBJ1-1; V gene: TRBV6-6; clone size: -
CDR3 DNA: TGTGCCAGCAGAAGGACAGGAGCTAACTATGGCTACACCTTC; CDR3 protein: CASRRTGANYGYTF; D gene: TRBD1; J gene: TRBJ1-2; V gene: TRBV28; clone size: -
CDR3 DNA: TGTGCCAGTGAGAATAAGGACAGATATTATGGCTACACCTTC; CDR3 protein: CASENKDRYYGYTF; D gene: -; J gene: TRBJ1-2; V gene: TRBV5-4; clone size: few
CDR3 DNA: TGCGCCAGCAGCTTGGCCGGGATGGGAAGCACTGAAGCTTTCTTT; CDR3 protein: CASSLAGMGSTEAFF; D gene: -; J gene: TRBJ1-1; V gene: TRBV5-1; clone size: -